These 19 T cell receptor beta chains share one sample of origin, sequenced in a study of cytotoxic CD8 clonotypes in ibrutinib-treated CLL. TCRdb's copy holds only in-frame clones and misses some; the assay was immunoSEQ multiplex PCR. The sample lists some 170,000 clones; 70% to 90% were seen once. The sequences come from PBMCs, collected at disease progression, from a patient treated with ibrutinib. These receptors all stem from a human donor with chronic lymphocytic leukemia.

V usage is TRBV6-6 and J usage is TRBJ2-7; maybe TRBD2 (5 bases). From germline, CDR1 is MNHNY and CDR2 SVGAGI (reference sequence). V was pared by 5 bases and J by 2 bases, with 16 bases between. There are 15 residues in the CDR3. The CDR3 coding sequence is TGTGCCAGCAGTCTGACTAACAACTATGCCTACGAGCAGTACTTC. Translated, it gives CASSLTNNYAYEQYF.

The V and J genes are TRBV7-2 and TRBJ2-7; possible D gene TRBD2, 6 bases. V dropped 7 bases and J dropped 6 bases, with 22 bases sitting between them. CDR1 and CDR2 from the germline V gene are SGHTA and FQGNSA. This CDR3 is 15 amino acids long. The CDR3 DNA sequence: TGTGCCAGCACCCTAATCGGGGCGGGAAAGGCCGAGCAGTACTTC. Encoded protein: CASTLIGAGKAEQYF.

The rearrangement joins TRBV4-3 to TRBJ2-6, with unresolved D. Germline values: CDR1 LGHNA, CDR2 YSLEER. Deletions cut 1 base from V and 1 base from J, with 14 bases between. The CDR3 has 18 residues. The CDR3 loop is CASSQGGKGRSGANVLTF. The CDR3, as DNA: TGCGCCAGCAGCCAAGGAGGCAAGGGTAGGTCTGGGGCCAACGTCCTGACTTTC.

The rearrangement uses TRBV19 and TRBJ1-1; 8 bases line up with TRBD1. The CDR3 is made up of 16 amino acids. Trimming cost V 3 bases and J 2 bases; bases outside gene matches: 8. Germline V gene data show CDR1 as LNHDA and CDR2 as SQIVND (reference sequence). The CDR3 coding sequence is TGTGCCAGTAGTATTGGAGGGACAGGAGGAAACACTGAAGCTTTCTTT. Translated, it gives CASSIGGTGGNTEAFF.

In DNA form, the CDR3 reads TGTGCCAGCAGTGAACGGCTCGGGACGACAGTTGGCTACACCTTC. Translation: CASSERLGTTVGYTF. The rearrangement links TRBV6-1 to TRBJ1-2; TRBD1 is a possible D gene (5 bases). This CDR3 has 15 residues. The V gene lost 2 bases and the J gene lost 7 bases, with 17 bases spanning the gap. Per germline, CDR1 MNHNS and CDR2 SASEGT.

The chain carries TRBV7-9 and TRBJ1-3; D possibly corresponds to TRBD1 (6 bases). V lost 6 bases, J lost 7 bases, and 25 bases lay in between. Germline V gene sequence: CDR1 SEHNR, CDR2 FQNEAQ (reference sequence). The CDR3 has 17 residues. The DNA of the CDR3 is TGTGCCAGCAGGTTGACTTCCAGGTCAGGGGACGGGAACACCATATATTTT. Amino acid sequence: CASRLTSRSGDGNTIYF.

The chain joins TRBV2 to TRBJ1-3; D unresolved. Trimming pared 6 bases from V and 0 bases from J, leaving 12 bases between. Germline values: CDR1 SNHLY, CDR2 FYNNEI. The length of the CDR3 is 15 residues. The CDR3 loop reads CASSPPMNSGNTIYF. CDR3 coding DNA: TGTGCCAGCAGCCCCCCTATGAACTCTGGAAACACCATATATTTT.

This clone has a count of ten or more. The identical CDR3 is also encoded by other nucleotide sequences in the sample. This chain connects TRBV19 to TRBJ1-2; tentative D call: TRBD1 (6 bases). Germline V gene lookup returns CDR1 LNHDA and CDR2 SQIVND (reference sequence). This CDR3 spans 12 amino acids. V lost 8 bases, J lost 2 bases, and 9 bases lay in between. In nucleotides, the CDR3 is TGTGCCAGTTCAGACAGGAACTATGGCTACACCTTC. Its translation is CASSDRNYGYTF.

The chain carries TRBV6-6 and TRBJ2-2; no clear D gene. Germline loops: CDR1 MNHNY, CDR2 SVGAGI (reference sequence). The V end was cut by 1 base, the J end by 1 base, with 4 bases between. This CDR3 contains 14 residues. Here the CDR3 DNA reads TGTGCCAGCAGTTACTACCAGAACACCGGGGAGCTGTTTTTT. It yields the protein CASSYYQNTGELFF.

The chain combines TRBV30 with TRBJ2-7; 8 bases line up with TRBD1. The germline gives CDR1 GTSNPN, CDR2 SVGIG (reference sequence). CDR3 size: 13 residues. The V segment lost 3 bases and the J segment 3 bases; nucleotides outside the gene matches: 4. The CDR3 sequence: CAWRAGTGYEQYF. Here the CDR3 DNA reads TGTGCCTGGAGAGCCGGGACAGGCTACGAGCAGTACTTC. Full variable domain (remainder filled in from reference TRBV30 and TRBJ2-7): SQTIHQWPATLVQPVGSPLSLECTVEGTSNPNLYWYRQAAGRGLQLLFYSVGIGQISSEVPQNLSASRPQDRQFILSSKKLLLSDSGFYLCAWRAGTGYEQYFGPGTRLTVT.

The CDR3 sequence: CASSPRTGTNEKLFF. The CDR3 coding sequence is TGTGCCAGCTCACCGAGGACAGGAACTAATGAAAAACTGTTTTTT. V is TRBV18 and J is TRBJ1-4, with 7 positions matching TRBD1. The CDR3 extends over 15 amino acids. The germline gives CDR1 KGHSH, CDR2 LQKENI. The junction had 2 bases not matched to a gene; V was cut back by 3 bases and J by 1 base.

The gene calls are TRBV7-6 and TRBJ2-5; 8 nucleotides align to TRBD2. Germline-derived CDR1 and CDR2 are SGHVS and FNYEAQ. The CDR3 runs 16 residues. The trim removed 1 base at V and 3 bases at J, leaving 7 bases unmatched. The DNA of the CDR3 is TGTGCCAGCAGCTTAGAAGAGACGGGAGGGGAAGAGACCCAGTACTTC. This translates into CASSLEETGGEETQYF.

The chain is built from TRBV11-3 and TRBJ2-1; D unclear. V was shortened by 0 bases and J by 5 bases, with 11 bases between the two germline ends. Germline lookup yields CDR1 SGHNT and CDR2 YENEEA. The CDR3 runs to 15 residues. CDR3 bases: TGTGCCAGCAGCTTAGATCTACAGCGAGACAATGAGCAGTTCTTC. Protein product: CASSLDLQRDNEQFF.

V usage is TRBV7-8 and J usage is TRBJ2-5; TRBD2 matches 9 bases. The CDR3 runs to 15 residues. V was pared by 5 bases and J by 2 bases, with 6 bases of the junction left unmatched. Germline values: CDR1 SGHVS, CDR2 FQNEAQ. The CDR3 DNA is TGTGCCAGCAGCCGCGCGGGGGGGCTTCAAGAGACCCAGTACTTC. Encoded protein: CASSRAGGLQETQYF.

In this sample, this clone turned up a few times. This chain joins TRBV2 and TRBJ2-1, with 12 bases aligning to TRBD2. This CDR3 region has 16 residues. Trimming removed 6 bases from V and 8 bases from J; junction bases left unmatched: 11. Germline V gene data show CDR1 as SNHLY and CDR2 as FYNNEI. This chain's CDR3 is CASSVLGLAGGDEQFF. CDR3 coding DNA: TGTGCCAGCAGCGTCTTGGGGCTAGCGGGAGGGGATGAGCAGTTCTTC.

The chain employs TRBV29-1 and TRBJ2-7, with D possibly being TRBD1 or TRBD2 (6 bases each). This CDR3 region has 13 residues. Germline CDR1 is SQVTM and CDR2 is ANQGSEA. V lost 5 bases to trimming and J lost 5 bases, with 16 bases between them. CDR3 DNA: TGCAGCGTTATACAGGGAGGTGGCCACGAGCAGTACTTC. Residues: CSVIQGGGHEQYF.

This clone has just a few counts. The chain has TRBV13 and TRBJ2-1; 9 bases line up with TRBD1. The CDR3 extends over 15 amino acids. Germline loops: CDR1 PRHDT, CDR2 FYEKMQ (reference sequence). With 5 bases clipped from V and 4 bases from J, the junction kept 6 bases outside the gene matches. Written as DNA, the CDR3 is TGTGCCAGCAGCCTATCGGGACAGGGTTACAATGAGCAGTTCTTC. It encodes CASSLSGQGYNEQFF.

V is TRBV5-1 and J is TRBJ2-3; D not certain. Germline lookup yields CDR1 SGHRS and CDR2 YFSETQ. Trimming removed 0 bases at V and 2 bases at J, with 10 bases between. The CDR3 consists of 15 residues. The CDR3 DNA reads TGCGCCAGCAGCTTGGGGCTGGGGTTCACAGATACGCAGTATTTT. Protein sequence: CASSLGLGFTDTQYF.

The V gene is TRBV9, the J gene TRBJ2-1; 8 bases fit TRBD2. Germline lookup yields CDR1 SGDLS and CDR2 YYNGEE. The CDR3 is made up of 16 amino acids. Germline trimming cut 0 bases from V and 5 bases from J; bases unmatched to any gene: 7. The CDR3 DNA is TGTGCCAGCAGCGTAGGGGTCGGGAGGGGCCACAATGAGCAGTTCTTC. Translation: CASSVGVGRGHNEQFF.